Detailed here is one T cell receptor beta chain. This record comes from a study of long-term antiretroviral therapy in people with HIV. V shed 2 bases and J shed 2 bases, with 12 bases lying between them. Germline CDR1 LGHNA, CDR2 YNFKEQ. The CDR3 runs 16 residues. Runs used v3.0 of the immunoSEQ assay and were done at survey level. Clones were read by immunoSEQ multiplex PCR, and TCRdb kept only the in-frame ones, dropping some. There are over 30,000 clones in the sample; roughly 97% occur only once, and 1.5% to 2% lies in the top ten. J is TRBJ1-4 and V is TRBV4-2; tentative D call: TRBD1 (6 bases). Sequencing was performed on unsorted PBMCs, taken 7.6 years after starting antiretroviral therapy. The receptor's source is a man under 40 with HIV. CDR3 residues: CASSQHTGNTNEKLFF. CDR3 nucleotide sequence: TGTGCCAGCAGCCAACATACAGGGAACACTAATGAAAAACTGTTTTTT.